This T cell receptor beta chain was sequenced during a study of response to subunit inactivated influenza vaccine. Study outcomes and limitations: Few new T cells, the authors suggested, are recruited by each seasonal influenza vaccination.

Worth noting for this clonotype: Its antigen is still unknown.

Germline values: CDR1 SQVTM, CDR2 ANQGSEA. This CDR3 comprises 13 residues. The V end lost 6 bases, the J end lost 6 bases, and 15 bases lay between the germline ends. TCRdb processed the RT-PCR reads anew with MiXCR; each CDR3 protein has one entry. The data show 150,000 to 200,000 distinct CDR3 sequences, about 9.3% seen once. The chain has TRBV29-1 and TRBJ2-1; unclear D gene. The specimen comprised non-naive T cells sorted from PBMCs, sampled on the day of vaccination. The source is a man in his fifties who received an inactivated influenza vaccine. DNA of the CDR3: TGCAGCGTGGCCCCGGCGGCGACCAATGAGCAGTTCTTC. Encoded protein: CSVAPAATNEQFF.